This TCR beta chain emerged from a study of shared clonotypes between healthy human individuals. Study results and caveats: Clonotype sharing across several donors was observed for about 5.2% of naive CD4 clonotypes.

A CD45RA+ naive subset and a CD45RA-negative memory subset were split from CD4+ cells. On this clone: Its target is not known.

Per germline, CDR1 MDHEN and CDR2 SYDVKM. The ends were cut back, 5 bases at V and 4 bases at J, with 15 bases in the middle. The CDR3 loop spans 15 amino acids. The data were produced by immunoSEQ multiplex PCR, yet TCRdb's version contains in-frame clones alone and is incomplete. The sample lists about 2.4 million clones, 93% seen once, with 0.36% in the top ten. Material for sequencing was naive CD4+ T cells from PBMCs. Subset of the sample: CD45RA+ positively selected. V usage is TRBV28 and J usage is TRBJ2-1; no reliable D call. The receptor was isolated from a man younger than 35 in good health. Some clones in this sample may be carry-over from other donors' samples. The CDR3 bases are TGTGCCAGCAGTCCCCCTTCACAAAGGTACAATGAGCAGTTCTTC. It is translated as CASSPPSQRYNEQFF.